Sequencing of this T cell receptor (beta chain) was carried out in a study of a mutant IDH1 vaccine in newly diagnosed glioma. Sequenced by immunoSEQ multiplex PCR; TCRdb stores in-frame clones only, minus some. The table records approximately 70,000 clones, 84% of them present only once. CDR3 size: 15 residues. Per the germline V gene, CDR1 is MNHEY and CDR2 is SVGAGI. V shed 1 base, J shed 4 bases, and the junction held 6 bases outside the gene matches. Regarding time point: week 23, last vaccination. In the vaccine, a single dose held 300 ug of the mutant IDH1 20-mer peptide, along with topical imiquimod. With regard to this clone: What it binds is unknown.

The chain is built from TRBV6-5 and TRBJ2-5; 7 nucleotides line up with TRBD1. The material sequenced was PBMCs, taken from a glioma patient whose treatment included an IDH1 peptide vaccine. The sequence came from a man younger than 35 with glioma. CDR3 sequence (DNA): TGTGCCAGCAGTTACTTAAGGACAGGTCGAGAGACCCAGTACTTC. It specifies CASSYLRTGRETQYF.